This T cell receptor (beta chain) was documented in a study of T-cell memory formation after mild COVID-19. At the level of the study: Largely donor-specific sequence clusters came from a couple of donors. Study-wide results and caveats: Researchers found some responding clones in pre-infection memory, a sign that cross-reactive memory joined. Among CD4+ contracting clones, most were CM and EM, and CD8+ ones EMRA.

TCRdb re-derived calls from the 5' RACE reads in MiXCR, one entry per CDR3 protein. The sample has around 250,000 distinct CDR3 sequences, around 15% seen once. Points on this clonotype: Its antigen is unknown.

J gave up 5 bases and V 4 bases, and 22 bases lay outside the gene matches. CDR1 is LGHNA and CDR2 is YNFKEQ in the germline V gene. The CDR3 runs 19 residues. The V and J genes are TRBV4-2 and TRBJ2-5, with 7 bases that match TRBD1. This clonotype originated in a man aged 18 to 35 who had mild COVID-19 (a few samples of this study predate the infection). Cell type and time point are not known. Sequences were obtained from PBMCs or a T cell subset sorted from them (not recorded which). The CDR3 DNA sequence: TGTGCCAGCAGCCCCCTGAGGGGGCGCGAGCTTCAAAGGGTGGAGACCCAGTACTTC. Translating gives CASSPLRGRELQRVETQYF.